This T cell receptor beta chain was captured by sequencing in a study of T cells in Graves' hyperthyroidism and ophthalmopathy (dated by TCRdb to the late 2010s). About the full investigation: Peripheral blood was sampled at the time of initial diagnosis, prior to any treatment. To identify TCR V-J signatures that set the groups apart, the researchers used a discovery cohort of approximately 98 patients, made up of under 45 with Graves' ophthalmopathy and some 60 with stable Graves' hyperthyroidism. Whether ophthalmopathy could be predicted prospectively was tested in an independent validation cohort made up of roughly 19 hyperthyroidism patients plus 17 patients who later progressed to ophthalmopathy. The roughly 100 discovery patients were randomly divided into training and test sets at a 7:3 ratio. In about six Graves' hyperthyroidism patients, the study also compared T-cell repertoires from thyroid tissue with T-cell repertoires from blood. Once sampling was done, hyperthyroidism patients were given methimazole at a starting dose of 30 mg daily, whereas ophthalmopathy patients were given high-dose intravenous methylprednisolone. The paper reports TCR Vbeta CDR3 sequencing of 140 or so peripheral blood samples: some 41 ophthalmopathy, under 80 hyperthyroidism and around 17 progressor patients.

Graves' hyperthyroidism was defined as stable when no progression to ophthalmopathy occurred over 18 months of follow-up. The hyperthyroidism patients were between 18 and 65 years old and newly diagnosed, with a disease duration of less than 2 months. Any patient with an uncontrolled infection, another autoimmune disease, pregnancy or lactation was excluded. Clinical symptoms, serum thyroxine and TRAb, thyroid ultrasound, and orbital computed tomography formed the basis for the diagnoses. Ficoll-Paque density gradient centrifugation was used to isolate PBMCs from around 10 ml of fresh peripheral blood. Total RNA was extracted using Trizol reagent, and RNA quality was assessed on an Agilent 2100 Bioanalyzer. The TCR beta CDR3 regions were amplified from the RNA transcripts. A first-round RT-PCR of the TCR CDR3 used the HTBI primer set with the Qiagen OneStep RT-PCR kit. Libraries were constructed in a second round of multiplex PCR, after which size selection and purification were performed. The libraries were sequenced on an Illumina HiSeq2000 using paired-end 100 bp reads. The original pipeline was this. SOAPnuke was used to process the raw data, throwing out any read that contained adapters or uncalled bases, had a mean Phred below 15, or lacked an exact constant-primer or identifier match. High-quality paired reads were merged using COPE v1.2.5, and each unique nucleotide sequence was defined as a clonotype. MiTCR v1.1 was used to align clonotypes to the IMGT TRBV, TRBD and TRBJ reference segments. Analysis was restricted to V-J combinations with a frequency above 0.0001, which covered 98% to 99.2% of repertoires. A TCS score was defined as the ratio of F50 (clonal expansion) to E x V (chaos), with BLOSUM62-based TCRdist applied between CDR3 peptides within each V-J. Welch's t-statistics and random forest reduced fewer than 550 V-J features to roughly 13, which were used in a naive Bayes classifier (R e1071). The Morisita-Horn index was used to measure how similar the thyroid and blood repertoires were. TCRdb cleaned the public reads at Q25 with fastp, built clones with MiXCR and kept in-frame beta chains. Each entry merges the rows of one CDR3 protein and shows their most common DNA and genes. These V and J calls derive from TCRdb rather than the authors' analysis. The sample data list over 700,000 distinct CDR3 sequences, and 35% to 40% of these were observed just once. 7.5% to 9.5% of the sample is in the top ten clones.

V loses 4 bases at its end and J loses 10 bases; junction bases beyond the gene matches: 10. The CDR3 sequence holds 15 residues, the cysteine and phenylalanine included. Only the CDR3 DNA stays, 45 bases, in frame from base 1. CDR1 ENHRY and CDR2 SYGVKD are derived from the germline V gene. This clonotype was found once. Its antigen is not yet known. A much larger clone lies one base from this, so it may be a read error. Results and caveats for the whole study, not just this receptor: In cross-validation, a model built on a 13 V-J signature told ophthalmopathy apart from stable hyperthyroidism with approximately 91% sensitivity and roughly 81% specificity, and in testing the same model reached 80%/75%. During validation, the model predicted progression to ophthalmopathy a median of approximately six months ahead of onset, with around 65% sensitivity and roughly 75% specificity. Most expanded thyroid clonotypes (frequency above 0.001) were also found in blood, which suggests that blood repertoires may mirror thyroid immune responses. No statistical method was used to fix the sample size in advance, and group allocation was not hidden from the investigators.

The sequenced sample consisted of blood. This sequence originates from a man aged 18-30 years with Graves' hyperthyroidism. The chain is assembled from TRBV10-3 and TRBJ1-6, and 7 bases in between align with TRBD1. The CDR3 reads CAISARQGRKSPLHF. In nucleotide form, the sequence is TGTGCCATCAGTGCTCGACAGGGAAGGAAGTCACCCCTCCACTTT.